The 17 T cell receptor beta chains presented below share a single source sample, sequenced in a study of immune evolution from preneoplasia to lung adenocarcinoma. The data were produced by immunoSEQ multiplex PCR, yet TCRdb's version contains in-frame clones alone and is incomplete. The repertoire has under 5,500 clones, 85% of them found once; the top ten carry more than 2.5%. Material for sequencing was FFPE invasive lung adenocarcinoma tissue. All receptors come from a person aged 45-60 years with lung adenocarcinoma.

V usage is TRBV11-3 and J usage is TRBJ2-1; 7 bases fit TRBD2. With V trimmed by 5 bases and J by 8 bases, 9 bases remained unmatched. Germline V gene sequence: CDR1 SGHNT, CDR2 YENEEA. The CDR3 extends over 14 amino acids. The DNA for the CDR3 is TGTGCCAGCAGCACAGAGACTAGCCTCCATGAGCAGTTCTTC. It encodes CASSTETSLHEQFF.

V is TRBV5-8 and J is TRBJ2-2; 15 bases agree with TRBD2. The germline gives CDR1 SGHTS, CDR2 YDEGEE. The CDR3 runs 19 residues. The ends lost 4 bases at V and 0 bases at J; junction bases unmatched: 7. In DNA form, the CDR3 reads TGTGCCAGCAGCCAAGGGACTAGCGGGAGGATCGCGAACACCGGGGAGCTGTTTTTT. Protein sequence: CASSQGTSGRIANTGELFF.

This clone was counted once. The V and J genes are TRBV11-2 and TRBJ1-2; perhaps TRBD1 as D (5 bases). The V gene's germline CDR1 is SGHAT and CDR2 FQNNGV. Deletions cut 5 bases from V and 4 bases from J, with 17 bases between. This CDR3 contains 15 residues. The CDR3 coding sequence is TGTGCCAGCAGCATCGCAGGGAGTGTGGGCTATGGCTACACCTTC. It yields the protein CASSIAGSVGYGYTF.

The chain couples TRBV9 to TRBJ1-1; TRBD1 is a possible D gene (5 bases). Germline values: CDR1 SGDLS, CDR2 YYNGEE. The CDR3 runs to 14 residues. With 4 bases removed from V and 1 base from J, the gap between germline ends came to 11 bases. CDR3 sequence (DNA): TGTGCCAGCAGCCGGGGGACGGAGAACACTGAAGCTTTCTTT. Its protein product is CASSRGTENTEAFF.

The chain links TRBV6-5 to TRBJ2-4; D may be TRBD2 (7 bases). The germline CDR1 and CDR2 sequences are MNHEY and SVGAGI. This CDR3 region has 14 residues. Trimming stripped 6 bases from V and 6 bases from J, with 15 bases between. The CDR3 here is CASRVGLGGNIQYF. DNA for the CDR3: TGTGCCAGCAGAGTCGGACTAGGGGGAAACATTCAGTACTTC.

The chain joins TRBV2 to TRBJ1-1; D gene unclear. Germline loops: CDR1 SNHLY, CDR2 FYNNEI. The CDR3 has 13 amino acids. Trimming removed 4 bases from V and 1 base from J, with 7 bases in between. This CDR3 reads CASSGAGNTEAFF. CDR3 sequence (DNA): TGTGCCAGCAGTGGGGCAGGGAACACTGAAGCTTTCTTT.

The J gene is TRBJ2-1, the V gene TRBV5-8; D gene ambiguous. Germline CDR1 is SGHTS and CDR2 is YDEGEE. CDR3 size: 11 residues. The V gene lost 4 bases and the J gene lost 8 bases, with 7 bases spanning the gap. This CDR3 reads CASSRMDEQFF. CDR3 sequence (DNA): TGTGCCAGCAGCCGTATGGATGAGCAGTTCTTC.

This chain joins TRBV18 and TRBJ2-7, with D hard to call. V was clipped by 1 base and J by 3 bases, with 7 bases between them. CDR3 length: 13 amino acids. The germline V gene encodes CDR1 KGHSH and CDR2 LQKENI. The CDR3 reads CASSPRNGYEQYF. Written as DNA, the CDR3 is TGTGCCAGCTCACCACGCAATGGCTACGAGCAGTACTTC.

The chain is built from TRBV5-1 and TRBJ2-1; D is ambiguous. This CDR3 has 15 residues. Trimming pared 0 bases from V and 9 bases from J, leaving 16 bases between. CDR1 SGHRS and CDR2 YFSETQ come from the germline V gene. Here the CDR3 DNA reads TGCGCCAGCAGCTTGGCAGAGGCCCCTAGTGCTGAGCAGTTCTTC. Amino acid sequence: CASSLAEAPSAEQFF.

This chain uses TRBV28 with TRBJ1-2; D perhaps matches TRBD1 (6 bases). There are 16 residues in the CDR3. Germline V gene lookup returns CDR1 MDHEN and CDR2 SYDVKM. Trimming took 4 bases from V and 4 from J, leaving 19 bases between them. CDR3 DNA: TGTGCCAGCAGTTCCCCCCGGGGGGCGACCCGCTATGGCTACACCTTC. Translated: CASSSPRGATRYGYTF.

This chain uses TRBV29-1 with TRBJ2-7; TRBD1 is a possible D gene (6 bases). CDR3 length equals 11 residues. With 0 bases removed from V and 6 bases from J, the gap between germline ends came to 6 bases. CDR1 SQVTM and CDR2 ANQGSEA come from the germline V gene. This CDR3 reads CSVEEGAEQYF. CDR3 in DNA: TGCAGCGTTGAAGAGGGGGCCGAGCAGTACTTC.

This sequence joins TRBV11-3 and TRBJ2-2; D ambiguous. Trimming left V 5 bases short and J 2 bases short, with 3 bases between. This CDR3 has 12 residues. The germline CDR1 and CDR2 sequences are SGHNT and YENEEA. The CDR3 DNA follows: TGTGCCAGCAGCCATAACACCGGGGAGCTGTTTTTT. Its protein product is CASSHNTGELFF.

This clone was seen a handful of times. The V and J genes are TRBV7-9 and TRBJ2-1; TRBD2 might be the D (6 bases). Germline CDR1 and CDR2: SEHNR and FQNEAQ (reference sequence). The V gene lost 4 bases and the J gene lost 9 bases, with 7 bases spanning the gap. The length of the CDR3 is 11 residues. The CDR3 region is CASSSGVEQFF. The CDR3 bases are TGTGCCAGCAGCTCGGGAGTTGAGCAGTTCTTC. Looking up the rest from reference TRBV7-9 and TRBJ2-1 gives the full variable domain: DTGVSQNPRHKITKRGQNVTFRCDPISEHNRLYWYRQTLGQGPEFLTYFQNEAQLEKSRLLSDRFSAERPKGSFSTLEIQRTEQGDSAMYLCASSSGVEQFFGPGTRLTVL.

The genes are TRBV10-3 and TRBJ2-3; D gene ambiguous. The ends were cut back, 0 bases at V and 6 bases at J, with 4 bases in the middle. Looked up from germline, CDR1 is ENHRY and CDR2 is SYGVKD. The CDR3 runs to 12 residues. CDR3 coding DNA: TGTGCCATCAGTGAGTCTTGGGATACGCAGTATTTT. It encodes CAISESWDTQYF.

J is TRBJ1-2 and V is TRBV28; no firm D call. Trimming pared 3 bases from V and 7 bases from J, leaving 15 bases between. CDR1 and CDR2 (germline): MDHEN, SYDVKM. The CDR3 contains 14 residues. The CDR3 here is CASSFLRGRSGYTF. DNA for the CDR3: TGTGCCAGCAGTTTTTTGAGAGGGCGAAGTGGCTACACCTTC.

This clone turned up a few times. This rearrangement joins TRBV21-1 to TRBJ2-5; TRBD1 is the table's D call, not checked against the DNA. TRBV21-1 is assigned pseudogene status. The length of the CDR3 is 15 residues. The CDR3 DNA reads TGTGCCAGCATCGAAACCAGGGGGATCGGAGAGACCCAGTACTTC. Translated: CASIETRGIGETQYF.

This clone was seen a single time. The chain couples TRBV11-2 to TRBJ2-3; D may correspond to TRBD1 or TRBD2 (5 bases each). V lost 3 bases, J lost 8 bases, and 12 bases lay in between. The germline CDR1 and CDR2 sequences are SGHAT and FQNNGV. The CDR3 length is 13 residues. As DNA, the CDR3 is TGTGCCAGCAGCTTGGGGGACGCGGGTACGCAGTATTTT. Amino acids: CASSLGDAGTQYF.